This T cell receptor (beta chain) originates from a study of glioma-infiltrating T cells after dendritic cell vaccination. Study-wide results and limits: Few patients contributed both blood and tumor specimens. Higher TCR clonality did not directly relate to longer survival.

Notes on this clone: Its antigen is undetermined.

The PCR used 60 V beta and 13 J beta primers. TCRdb's copy holds only in-frame clones and misses some; the assay was immunoSEQ multiplex PCR. The data hold about 99,000 clones, with 75% to 90% observed a single time. Time point noted: after dendritic cell vaccination, including at tumor progression/relapse. Trimming cost V 3 bases and J 5 bases, with 16 bases left between them. CDR1 and CDR2 (germline): MNHNS, SASEGT. CDR3 size: 15 residues. This rearrangement joins TRBV6-1 to TRBJ1-2; D is possibly TRBD1 (5 bases). The origin of this receptor is a human donor with glioblastoma. The sample consisted of blood, taken after dendritic cell vaccination. The CDR3 is CASSETAPLVYGYTF. The CDR3 DNA reads as TGTGCCAGCAGTGAGACAGCTCCCCTTGTATATGGCTACACCTTC.